The T cell receptor beta chain described here comes from a study of blood T cell repertoires in COVID-19. Overall study context: PBMCs, B-cell-depleted T cells, or T cells were the source of the cDNA or gDNA that made up the material.

Original handling: By means of reference gene primer amplification, nucleated cell counts were estimated. Libraries were prepared by immunoSEQ multiplex PCR; TCRdb keeps only in-frame clonotypes and omits some of them. D and trimming come from the DNA, and the V and J calls and clone size come from that table. The table shows around 50,000 clones, with 80% to 90% occurring only once. The germline V gene has CDR1 LNHDA and CDR2 SQIVND (reference sequence). The V end was cut by 2 bases, the J end by 5 bases, with 13 bases between. The CDR3 is 15 residues long. The clonotype comes from a human donor in a cohort sampled during active COVID-19. The sample taken for sequencing was peripheral blood. The rearrangement uses TRBV19 and TRBJ1-5; D unclear. For the CDR3, the DNA is TGTGCCAGTAGTATAATGGTACTTACCGATCAGCCCCAGCATTTT. Protein: CASSIMVLTDQPQHF.